This TCR beta chain was found in a study of blood T cell repertoires in COVID-19. Study-wide context: Donors in the United States, Italy and Spain gave samples during acute or convalescent COVID-19. Sources were T cells, B-cell-depleted T cells, or PBMCs; the material itself was cDNA or gDNA.

CDR3 length equals 17 residues. Germline values: CDR1 LNHDA, CDR2 SQIVND (reference sequence). The V end lost 9 bases, the J end lost 8 bases, and 26 bases lay between the germline ends. Study processing details: It was from reference gene primer amplification that nucleated cell counts were estimated. Produced via immunoSEQ multiplex PCR; TCRdb's table is partial and in-frame only. V and J calls and clone size are as listed in that table; D and trimming were resolved from the DNA. The sample holds 250,000 to 350,000 clones, approximately 85% seen once. This receptor was obtained from a man aged 18 to 35 with active or convalescent COVID-19. The chain recombines TRBV19 with TRBJ1-6; tentatively, D is TRBD1 (5 bases). The source material was peripheral blood. The DNA of the CDR3 is TGTGCCAGCCAACGGGAGAGGGCGGGACCGGCTTATTCACCCCTCCACTTT. This gives the protein CASQRERAGPAYSPLHF.